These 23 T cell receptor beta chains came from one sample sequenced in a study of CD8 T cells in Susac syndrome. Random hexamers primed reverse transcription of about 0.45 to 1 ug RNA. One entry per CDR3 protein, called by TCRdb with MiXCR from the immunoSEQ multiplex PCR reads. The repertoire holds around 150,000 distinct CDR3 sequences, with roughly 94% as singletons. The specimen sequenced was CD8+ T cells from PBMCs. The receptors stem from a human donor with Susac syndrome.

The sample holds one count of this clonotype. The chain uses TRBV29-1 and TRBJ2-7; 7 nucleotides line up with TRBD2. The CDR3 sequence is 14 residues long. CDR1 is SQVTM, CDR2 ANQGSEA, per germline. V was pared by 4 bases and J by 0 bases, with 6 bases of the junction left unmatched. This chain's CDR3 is CSVGGGESSYEQYF. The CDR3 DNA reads TGCAGCGTTGGTGGGGGGGAGAGCTCCTACGAGCAGTACTTC.

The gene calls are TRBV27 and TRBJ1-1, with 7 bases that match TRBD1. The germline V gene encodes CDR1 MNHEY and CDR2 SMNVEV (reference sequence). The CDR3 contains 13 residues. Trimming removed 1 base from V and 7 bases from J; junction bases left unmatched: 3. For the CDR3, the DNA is TGTGCCAGCAGTTTATGGTCAGGGGGTGAAGCTTTCTTT. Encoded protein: CASSLWSGGEAFF.

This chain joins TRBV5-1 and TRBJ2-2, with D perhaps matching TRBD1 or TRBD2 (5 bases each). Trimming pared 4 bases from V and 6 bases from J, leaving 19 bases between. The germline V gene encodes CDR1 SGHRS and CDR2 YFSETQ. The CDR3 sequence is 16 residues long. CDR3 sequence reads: CASSGDRSLGPGELFF. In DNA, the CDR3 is TGCGCCAGCAGCGGGGACCGCAGCCTTGGGCCCGGGGAGCTGTTTTTT. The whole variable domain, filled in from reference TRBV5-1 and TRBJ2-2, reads KAGVTQTPRYLIKTRGQQVTLSCSPISGHRSVSWYQQTPGQGLQFLFEYFSETQRNKGNFPGRFSGRQFSNSRSEMNVSTLELGDSALYLCASSGDRSLGPGELFFGEGSRLTVL.

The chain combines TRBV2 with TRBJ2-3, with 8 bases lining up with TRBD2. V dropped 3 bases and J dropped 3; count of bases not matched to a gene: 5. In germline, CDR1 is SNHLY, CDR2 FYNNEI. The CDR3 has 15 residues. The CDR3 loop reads CASSETSVRTDTQYF. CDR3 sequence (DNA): TGTGCCAGCAGTGAGACTAGCGTTAGAACAGATACGCAGTATTTT.

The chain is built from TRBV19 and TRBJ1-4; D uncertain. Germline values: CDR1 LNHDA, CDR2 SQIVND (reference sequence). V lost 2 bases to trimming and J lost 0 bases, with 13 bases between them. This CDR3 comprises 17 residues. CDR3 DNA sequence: TGTGCCAGTAGTATATACCAGGACCGAGCAACTAATGAAAAACTGTTTTTT. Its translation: CASSIYQDRATNEKLFF.

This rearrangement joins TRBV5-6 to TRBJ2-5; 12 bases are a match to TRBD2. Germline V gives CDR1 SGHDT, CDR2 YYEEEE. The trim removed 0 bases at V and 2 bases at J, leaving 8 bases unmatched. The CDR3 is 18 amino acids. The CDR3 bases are TGTGCCAGCAGCTTGGCACTAGCGGGAGGAGGCAGACAAGAGACCCAGTACTTC. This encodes CASSLALAGGGRQETQYF. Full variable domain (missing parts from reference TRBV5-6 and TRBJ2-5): DAGVTQSPTHLIKTRGQQVTLRCSPKSGHDTVSWYQQALGQGPQFIFQYYEEEERQRGNFPDRFSGHQFPNYSSELNVNALLLGDSALYLCASSLALAGGGRQETQYFGPGTRLLVL.

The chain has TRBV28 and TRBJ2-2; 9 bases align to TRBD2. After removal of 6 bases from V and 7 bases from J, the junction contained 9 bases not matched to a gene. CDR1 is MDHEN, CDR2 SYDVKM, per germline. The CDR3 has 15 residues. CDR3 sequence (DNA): TGTGCCAGCAGAACAGCGGGGGGAACAGGCGGGGAGCTGTTTTTT. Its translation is CASRTAGGTGGELFF. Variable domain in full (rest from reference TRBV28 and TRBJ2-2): DVKVTQSSRYLVKRTGEKVFLECVQDMDHENMFWYRQDPGLGLRLIYFSYDVKMKEKGDIPEGYSVSREKKERFSLILESASTNQTSMYLCASRTAGGTGGELFFGEGSRLTVL.

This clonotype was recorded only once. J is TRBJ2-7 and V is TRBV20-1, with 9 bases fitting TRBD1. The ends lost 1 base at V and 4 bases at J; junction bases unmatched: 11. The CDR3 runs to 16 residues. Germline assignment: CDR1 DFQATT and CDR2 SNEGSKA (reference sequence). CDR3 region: CSARARGTGSGYEQYF. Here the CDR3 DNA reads TGCAGTGCTAGAGCTCGAGGGACAGGGTCAGGGTACGAGCAGTACTTC.

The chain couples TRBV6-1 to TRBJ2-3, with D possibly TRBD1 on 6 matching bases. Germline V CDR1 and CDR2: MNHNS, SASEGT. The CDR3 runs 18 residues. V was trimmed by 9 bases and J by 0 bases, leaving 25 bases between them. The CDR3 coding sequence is TGTGCCAGTACCTCAGGGGCTGGGAGCACGTGGAGCACAGATACGCAGTATTTT. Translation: CASTSGAGSTWSTDTQYF.

The CDR3 is CASSLEVRNEQFF. DNA for the CDR3: TGTGCCAGCAGCTTGGAAGTGCGGAATGAGCAGTTCTTC. V usage is TRBV5-6 and J usage is TRBJ2-1, with D unresolved. Germline CDR1 and CDR2: SGHDT and YYEEEE. The CDR3 consists of 13 residues. Trimming removed 0 bases from V and 7 bases from J, with 8 bases in between.

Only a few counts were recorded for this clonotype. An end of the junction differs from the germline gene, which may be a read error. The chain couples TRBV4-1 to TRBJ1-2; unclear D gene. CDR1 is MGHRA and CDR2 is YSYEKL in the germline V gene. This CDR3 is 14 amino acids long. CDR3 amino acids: CASSQDTGNYGYTF. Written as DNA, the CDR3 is TGTGCCAGCAGCCAAGATACGGGAAACTATGGCTACACCTTC.

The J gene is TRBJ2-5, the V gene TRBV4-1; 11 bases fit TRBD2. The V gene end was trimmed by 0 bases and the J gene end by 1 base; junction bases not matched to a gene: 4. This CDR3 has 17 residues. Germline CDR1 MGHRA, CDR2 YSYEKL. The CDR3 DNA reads TGCGCCAGCAGCCAAGAACCCGGGACTAGCGGCCAAGAGACCCAGTACTTC. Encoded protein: CASSQEPGTSGQETQYF.

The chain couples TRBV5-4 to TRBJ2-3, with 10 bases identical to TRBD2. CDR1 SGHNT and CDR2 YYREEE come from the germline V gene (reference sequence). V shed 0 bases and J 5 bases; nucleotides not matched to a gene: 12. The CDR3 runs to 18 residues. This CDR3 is CASSLAHGGVAGGDTQYF. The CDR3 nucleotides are TGTGCCAGCAGCTTGGCTCACGGAGGGGTAGCGGGAGGAGATACGCAGTATTTT.

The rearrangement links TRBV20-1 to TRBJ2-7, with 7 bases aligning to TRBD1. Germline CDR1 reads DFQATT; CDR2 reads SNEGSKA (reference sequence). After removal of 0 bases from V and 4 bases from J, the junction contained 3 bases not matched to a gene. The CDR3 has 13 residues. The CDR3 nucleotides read TGCAGTGCTAGAGAGGAGACAGGGTACGAGCAGTACTTC. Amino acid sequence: CSAREETGYEQYF.

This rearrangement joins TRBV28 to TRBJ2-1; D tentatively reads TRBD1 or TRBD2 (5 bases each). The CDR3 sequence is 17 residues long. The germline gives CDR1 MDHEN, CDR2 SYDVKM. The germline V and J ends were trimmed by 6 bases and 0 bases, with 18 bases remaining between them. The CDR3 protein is CASSHSEYGTSYNEQFF. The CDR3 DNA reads TGTGCCAGCAGCCACTCGGAATATGGGACCTCCTACAATGAGCAGTTCTTC.

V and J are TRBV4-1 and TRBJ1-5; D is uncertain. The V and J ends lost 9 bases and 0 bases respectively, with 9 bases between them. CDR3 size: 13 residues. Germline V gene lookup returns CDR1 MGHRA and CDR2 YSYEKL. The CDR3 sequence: CASQEDSNQPQHF. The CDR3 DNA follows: TGCGCCAGTCAGGAGGATAGCAATCAGCCCCAGCATTTT.

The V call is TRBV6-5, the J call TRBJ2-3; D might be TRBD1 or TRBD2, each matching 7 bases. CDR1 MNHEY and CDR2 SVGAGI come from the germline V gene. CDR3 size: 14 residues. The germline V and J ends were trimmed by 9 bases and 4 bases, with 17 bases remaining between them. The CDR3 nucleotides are TGTGCCAGTAAGGGGGGGACAGCCCCAGATACGCAGTATTTT. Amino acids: CASKGGTAPDTQYF.

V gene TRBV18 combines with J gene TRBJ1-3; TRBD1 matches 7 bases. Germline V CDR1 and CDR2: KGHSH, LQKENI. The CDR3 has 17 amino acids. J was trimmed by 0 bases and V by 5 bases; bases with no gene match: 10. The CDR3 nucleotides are TGTGCCAGCTCATCATGGTACAGGGGCGACTCTGGAAACACCATATATTTT. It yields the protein CASSSWYRGDSGNTIYF.

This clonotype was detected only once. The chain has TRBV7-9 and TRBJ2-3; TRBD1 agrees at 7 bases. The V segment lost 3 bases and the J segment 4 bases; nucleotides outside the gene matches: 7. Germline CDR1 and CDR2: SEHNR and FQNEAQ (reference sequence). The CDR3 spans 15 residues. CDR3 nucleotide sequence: TGTGCCAGCAGCTTCGACAGGGCTGTTCCAGATACGCAGTATTTT. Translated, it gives CASSFDRAVPDTQYF.

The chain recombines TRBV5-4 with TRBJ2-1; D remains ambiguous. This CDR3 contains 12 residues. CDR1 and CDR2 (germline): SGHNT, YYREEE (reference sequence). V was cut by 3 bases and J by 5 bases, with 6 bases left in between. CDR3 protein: CASSSRDNEQFF. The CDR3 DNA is TGTGCCAGCAGCTCTAGGGACAATGAGCAGTTCTTC.

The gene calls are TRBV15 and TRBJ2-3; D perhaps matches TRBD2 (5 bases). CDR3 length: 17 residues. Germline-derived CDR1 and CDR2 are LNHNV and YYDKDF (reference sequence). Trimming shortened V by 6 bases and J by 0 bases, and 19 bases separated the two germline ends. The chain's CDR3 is CATRTRDGTGSTDTQYF. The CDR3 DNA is TGTGCCACCAGAACAAGAGATGGTACGGGAAGCACAGATACGCAGTATTTT.

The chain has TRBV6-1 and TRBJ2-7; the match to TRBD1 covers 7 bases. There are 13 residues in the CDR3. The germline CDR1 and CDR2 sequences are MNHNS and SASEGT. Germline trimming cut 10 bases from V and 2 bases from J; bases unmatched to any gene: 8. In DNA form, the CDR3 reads TGTGCCACCCCAACGACAGGGACCTACGAGCAGTACTTC. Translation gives CATPTTGTYEQYF.

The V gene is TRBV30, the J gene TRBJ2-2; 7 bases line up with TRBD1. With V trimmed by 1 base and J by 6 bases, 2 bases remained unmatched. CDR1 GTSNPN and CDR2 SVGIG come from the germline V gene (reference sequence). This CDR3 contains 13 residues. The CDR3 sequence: CAWSGDRAGELFF. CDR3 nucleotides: TGTGCCTGGAGTGGGGACAGAGCCGGGGAGCTGTTTTTT. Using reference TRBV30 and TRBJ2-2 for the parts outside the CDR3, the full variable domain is SQTIHQWPATLVQPVGSPLSLECTVEGTSNPNLYWYRQAAGRGLQLLFYSVGIGQISSEVPQNLSASRPQDRQFILSSKKLLLSDSGFYLCAWSGDRAGELFFGEGSRLTVL.